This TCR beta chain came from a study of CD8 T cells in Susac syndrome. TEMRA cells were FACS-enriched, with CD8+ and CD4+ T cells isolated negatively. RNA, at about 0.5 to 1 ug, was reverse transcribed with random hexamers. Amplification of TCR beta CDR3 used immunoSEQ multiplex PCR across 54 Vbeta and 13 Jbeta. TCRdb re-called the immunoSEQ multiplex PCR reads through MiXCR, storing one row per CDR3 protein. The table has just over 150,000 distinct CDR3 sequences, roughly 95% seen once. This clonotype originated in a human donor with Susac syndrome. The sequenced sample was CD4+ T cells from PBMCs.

CDR3 region: CSAQGQGVRNTEAFF. The CDR3 nucleotides are TGCAGTGCACAGGGACAGGGGGTGAGGAACACTGAAGCTTTCTTT. This chain joins TRBV20-1 and TRBJ1-1; 11 bases match TRBD1. The CDR3 totals 15 residues. With 6 bases clipped from V and 1 base from J, the junction kept 7 bases outside the gene matches. CDR1 and CDR2 (germline): DFQATT, SNEGSKA (reference sequence).